This T cell receptor (beta chain) was retrieved from a study of blood T cell repertoires in COVID-19. This CDR3 contains 14 residues. Losses at the gene ends were 4 bases for V and 4 bases for J; bases not matched to a gene: 5. Germline CDR1 reads SGHRS; CDR2 reads YFSETQ. The method was immunoSEQ multiplex PCR; TCRdb's version includes in-frame clones alone and lacks a portion of them. This sample yields about 280,000 clones, of which around 90% are seen a single time; about 8.5% belongs to the top ten. Sequences were obtained from peripheral blood. The chain employs TRBV5-1 and TRBJ2-3, with 8 bases fitting TRBD1. The receptor was isolated from a man younger than 35 with active or convalescent COVID-19. DNA of the CDR3: TGCGCCAGCAGCACGGGACAGGTCTCAGATACGCAGTATTTT. Its translation: CASSTGQVSDTQYF.